Listed below are T cell receptor beta chains from one sample, sequenced in a study of beta chain features in type 1 diabetes. Method: immunoSEQ multiplex PCR; TCRdb's copy keeps in-frame clones and lacks some. The table lists around 430,000 clones, about 29% of them singletons. Material: naive CD4+ T cells from blood. These receptors were taken from a man aged 18 to 35 in good health. CDR3s include the opening cysteine and the closing phenylalanine or tryptophan. The D gene is left open where the match is weak. Some rows mark clone size as missing; the rest say once, few, many or name a class of expanded clone.

J gene: TRBJ2-2
clone size: .
V gene: TRBV10-3
D gene: .
CDR3 DNA: TGTGCCATCGGACCGTCCGGGGAGCTGTTTTTT
CDR3 protein: CAIGPSGELFF

J gene: TRBJ2-3
clone size: few
V gene: TRBV7-9
D gene: .
CDR3 DNA: TGTGCCAGCACCACCGGCGGCACAGATACGCAGTATTTT
CDR3 protein: CASTTGGTDTQYF

J gene: TRBJ2-7
clone size: few
V gene: TRBV29-1
D gene: TRBD1
CDR3 DNA: TGCAGCGCCGGCGACAGGGGGAATTCCTACGAGCAGTACTTC
CDR3 protein: CSAGDRGNSYEQYF

J gene: TRBJ1-5
clone size: .
V gene: TRBV30
D gene: TRBD1
CDR3 DNA: TGTGCCTGGAGTAGACAGGGCCATCAGCCCCAGCATTTT
CDR3 protein: CAWSRQGHQPQHF

J gene: TRBJ2-4
clone size: .
V gene: TRBV7-2
D gene: .
CDR3 DNA: TGTGCCAGCAGATTACTCCTAGCCAAAAACATTCAGTACTTC
CDR3 protein: CASRLLLAKNIQYF

J gene: TRBJ2-2
clone size: few
V gene: TRBV7-3
D gene: .
CDR3 DNA: TGTGCCAGCAGCTTAGAGGCTGTGACAGGGAGGACCGGGGAGCTGTTTTTT
CDR3 protein: CASSLEAVTGRTGELFF

J gene: TRBJ1-3
clone size: .
V gene: TRBV29-1
D gene: .
CDR3 DNA: TGCAGCGTTGGAGGTCAAGCTGGAAACACCATATATTTT
CDR3 protein: CSVGGQAGNTIYF

J gene: TRBJ2-1
clone size: .
V gene: TRBV10-3
D gene: TRBD1
CDR3 DNA: TGTGCCATCAGTGGCCCGGGACAGGGGAGGAATGAGCAGTTCTTC
CDR3 protein: CAISGPGQGRNEQFF

J gene: TRBJ2-5
clone size: .
V gene: TRBV30
D gene: .
CDR3 DNA: TGTGCCTGGAGTGTAGAGGGCGGGATAGAGACCCAGTACTTC
CDR3 protein: CAWSVEGGIETQYF

J gene: TRBJ2-1
clone size: .
V gene: TRBV18
D gene: .
CDR3 DNA: TGTGCCAGCTCACCCGGACAGCTCAATGAGCAGTTCTTC
CDR3 protein: CASSPGQLNEQFF

J gene: TRBJ2-1
clone size: .
V gene: TRBV28
D gene: .
CDR3 DNA: TGTGCCAGCAGCCCCGACTCGTCTACTTACAATGAGCAGTTCTTC
CDR3 protein: CASSPDSSTYNEQFF